Sequencing of this T cell receptor (beta chain) was carried out in a study of Ad26.COV2.S vaccination and SARS-CoV-2 variants. Study results and limitations: Non-spike TCR breadth was similar in vaccine and placebo recipients. People who got the vaccine had more spike-specific TCR breadth than people who got placebo.

V was pared by 2 bases and J by 4 bases, with 5 bases of the junction left unmatched. CDR1 is SGHTA, CDR2 FQGTGA, per germline. The CDR3 consists of 15 residues. Remarks on this clone: Its antigen is still unknown.

Indicated treatment: approximately 18 received Ad26.COV2.S at low or high dose, single or two shots; a few received placebo; per-sample allocation not given. Specimen acquisition occurred on day 63 following the initial vaccine or placebo injection. TCRdb's table, derived via immunoSEQ multiplex PCR, lists solely in-frame clones and lacks some. Of 350,000 to 450,000 clones in the sample, about four fifths were seen once. The TCR comes from a person between 18 and 60 years old who received the Ad26.COV2.S COVID-19 vaccine or a placebo. Specimen: peripheral blood, collected in a trial of Ad26.COV2.S vaccine versus placebo. The chain links TRBV7-3 to TRBJ2-1; TRBD2 agrees at 7 bases. The CDR3 bases are TGTGCCAGCAGCTTAGGGCGGGGGAGGTACAATGAGCAGTTCTTC. It specifies CASSLGRGRYNEQFF.